A single sample is the source of the 19 T cell receptor beta chains below, sequenced in a study of radiotherapy plus CTLA-4 blockade in lung cancer. This table comes from immunoSEQ multiplex PCR, and its TCRdb copy is limited to in-frame clones, with some not included. Seen here are tens of thousands of clones, around 79% observed once, and the top ten hold roughly 26%. Sequencing was performed on peripheral blood, taken from a patient treated with radiotherapy plus ipilimumab. The origin of the receptors is a human donor with non-small cell lung cancer that progressed on radiotherapy plus ipilimumab.

The chain carries TRBV4-2 and TRBJ2-3, with a tentative D call TRBD2 (6 bases). CDR3 length equals 16 residues. V was pared by 3 bases and J by 2 bases, with 15 bases between. The V gene's germline CDR1 is LGHNA and CDR2 YNFKEQ. CDR3 amino acids: CASSQARDSITDTQYF. The CDR3 coding sequence is TGTGCCAGCAGCCAGGCCCGGGACTCTATCACAGATACGCAGTATTTT.

The chain employs TRBV15 and TRBJ1-4, with a tentative D call TRBD1 (5 bases). The CDR3 length is 15 residues. Germline V gene sequence: CDR1 LNHNV, CDR2 YYDKDF (reference sequence). Between the trimmed V and J ends, which lost 4 bases and 4 bases, there was a span of 13 bases. The CDR3 DNA is TGTGCCACCAGCACCATGATGGGGCATAATGAAAAACTGTTTTTT. Protein product: CATSTMMGHNEKLFF.

The rearrangement joins TRBV7-9 to TRBJ1-4; no clear D gene. CDR3 length: 16 amino acids. V gave up 5 bases and J gave up 0 bases, with 13 bases separating them. Germline V CDR1 and CDR2: SEHNR, FQNEAQ (reference sequence). The CDR3 loop is CASSGVGVSTNEKLFF. For the CDR3, the DNA is TGTGCCAGCAGCGGCGTTGGGGTTTCAACTAATGAAAAACTGTTTTTT.

This clone has more than one count but fewer than ten. The J gene is TRBJ1-1, the V gene TRBV4-3; D might be TRBD1 (5 bases). Trimming took 4 bases from V and 5 from J, leaving 14 bases between them. The CDR3 runs 14 residues. The germline CDR1 and CDR2 sequences are LGHNA and YSLEER. CDR3 sequence: CASSPGGGRTEAFF. CDR3 DNA: TGCGCCAGCAGCCCCGGGGGGGGACGGACTGAAGCTTTCTTT.

The V call is TRBV7-8, the J call TRBJ2-1; D call uncertain. This CDR3 is built from 13 residues. Germline V lookup: CDR1 SGHVS, CDR2 FQNEAQ. The V and J ends lost 4 bases and 9 bases respectively, with 13 bases between them. In DNA, the CDR3 is TGTGCCAGCAGCTCCTCCCCACGCGGTGAGCAGTTCTTC. Translated, it gives CASSSSPRGEQFF.

The chain links TRBV7-9 to TRBJ1-1; TRBD1 is a possible D gene (6 bases). Germline values: CDR1 SEHNR, CDR2 FQNEAQ (reference sequence). Trimming removed 8 bases at V and 5 bases at J, with 15 bases between. The CDR3 spans 13 residues. The chain's CDR3 is CASRWGGRTEAFF. In nucleotides, the CDR3 is TGTGCCAGCCGTTGGGGGGGCCGTACTGAAGCTTTCTTT.

The chain is built from TRBV5-1 and TRBJ1-1; 9 positions match TRBD1. The CDR3 spans 15 residues. The trim removed 4 bases at V and 1 base at J, leaving 5 bases unmatched. Germline CDR1 and CDR2: SGHRS and YFSETQ. As DNA, the CDR3 is TGCGCCAGCAGCCTAGGACAGGGGCGGAACACTGAAGCTTTCTTT. It encodes CASSLGQGRNTEAFF.

The chain uses TRBV4-2 and TRBJ1-6; D unclear. The CDR3 covers 15 residues. Trimming cost V 0 bases and J 6 bases, with 9 bases left between them. Germline V gene lookup returns CDR1 LGHNA and CDR2 YNFKEQ. The CDR3 sequence: CASSQDKGSNSPLHF. As DNA, the CDR3 is TGTGCCAGCAGCCAAGATAAGGGATCTAATTCACCCCTCCACTTT.

This clone was seen a handful of times. This chain uses TRBV6-6 with TRBJ2-2; 10 bases line up with TRBD1. The CDR3 sequence is 15 residues long. In germline, CDR1 is MNHNY, CDR2 SVGAGI (reference sequence). Trimming removed 4 bases from V and 8 bases from J; junction bases left unmatched: 7. CDR3 amino acids: CASSSPGQGMGELFF. In DNA, the CDR3 is TGTGCCAGCAGTTCACCGGGACAGGGGATGGGGGAGCTGTTTTTT.

This clone was counted a few times. V is TRBV4-2 and J is TRBJ1-1, with D possibly TRBD1 on 6 matching bases. Germline CDR1 and CDR2: LGHNA and YNFKEQ. The CDR3 has 13 amino acids. V lost 0 bases, J lost 6 bases, and 8 bases lay in between. CDR3 DNA: TGTGCCAGCAGCCAAGATAGGACAGCTGAAGCTTTCTTT. It specifies CASSQDRTAEAFF.

This clone was detected only once. The V and J genes are TRBV7-8 and TRBJ2-7, with TRBD2 matching 7 bases. The CDR3 covers 14 residues. With V trimmed by 5 bases and J by 6 bases, 10 bases remained unmatched. Looked up from germline, CDR1 is SGHVS and CDR2 is FQNEAQ. For the CDR3, the DNA is TGTGCCAGCAGCCCCCAATCGGGGGGTCTCGAGCAGTACTTC. The encoded protein is CASSPQSGGLEQYF.

V is TRBV9 and J is TRBJ1-1; D call uncertain. CDR1 is SGDLS, CDR2 YYNGEE, per germline. This CDR3 has 13 residues. V lost 0 bases and J lost 7, with 10 bases in between. This CDR3 reads CASSVGSGREAFF. The CDR3 DNA reads as TGTGCCAGCAGCGTAGGGTCAGGACGTGAAGCTTTCTTT.

The chain uses TRBV13 and TRBJ1-2, with D possibly TRBD1 on 6 matching bases. The CDR3 is 13 residues long. The V and J ends lost 7 bases and 4 bases respectively, with 13 bases between them. Germline assignment: CDR1 PRHDT and CDR2 FYEKMQ (reference sequence). The DNA for the CDR3 is TGTGCCAGCACCAAGGGGGTTAGCTATGGCTACACCTTC. Its protein product is CASTKGVSYGYTF.

The V and J genes are TRBV18 and TRBJ2-5; TRBD1 aligns across 7 bases. Unmatched junction bases numbered 5, after V lost 3 bases and J lost 4 bases. The germline gives CDR1 KGHSH, CDR2 LQKENI. There are 14 residues in the CDR3. CDR3 in DNA: TGTGCCAGCTCACCCTCAGGGGGAGCAGAGACCCAGTACTTC. Residues: CASSPSGGAETQYF.

This chain links TRBV5-8 with TRBJ2-6; D is perhaps TRBD1 (6 bases). V gave up 4 bases and J gave up 1 base, with 9 bases separating them. This CDR3 region has 15 residues. CDR1 and CDR2 from the germline V gene are SGHTS and YDEGEE. The CDR3 is CASSPRGSGANVLTF. CDR3 bases: TGTGCCAGCAGCCCCAGGGGATCTGGGGCCAACGTCCTGACTTTC.

The rearrangement links TRBV15 to TRBJ1-1; D is perhaps TRBD1 (6 bases). Germline-derived CDR1 and CDR2 are LNHNV and YYDKDF (reference sequence). Deletions cut 7 bases from V and 9 bases from J, with 15 bases between. The CDR3 is 12 amino acids. The CDR3 here is CATTDWGAKAFF. The CDR3 nucleotides are TGTGCCACCACCGACTGGGGGGCAAAAGCTTTCTTT.

This sequence joins TRBV13 and TRBJ1-2; maybe TRBD1 (5 bases). This CDR3 has 14 residues. V lost 0 bases and J 3 bases, leaving 8 bases between the germline ends. Germline V gene data show CDR1 as PRHDT and CDR2 as FYEKMQ (reference sequence). CDR3 nucleotide sequence: TGTGCCAGCAGCTTAGGCCAGGGTGACTATGGCTACACCTTC. Residues: CASSLGQGDYGYTF. Full variable domain (missing parts from reference TRBV13 and TRBJ1-2): AAGVIQSPRHLIKEKRETATLKCYPIPRHDTVYWYQQGPGQDPQFLISFYEKMQSDKGSIPDRFSAQQFSDYHSELNMSSLELGDSALYFCASSLGQGDYGYTFGSGTRLTVV.

V gene TRBV27 combines with J gene TRBJ1-6; 7 bases match TRBD1. V lost 0 bases to trimming and J lost 5 bases; unmatched junction nucleotides: 1. From germline, CDR1 is MNHEY and CDR2 SMNVEV (reference sequence). This CDR3 region has 15 residues. The chain's CDR3 is CASSLSGTDNSPLHF. The CDR3 DNA reads as TGTGCCAGCAGTTTATCCGGGACAGATAATTCACCCCTCCACTTT.

This clone is a singleton in its sample. The chain has TRBV5-6 and TRBJ2-1; 8 positions match TRBD2. Trimming took 3 bases from V and 4 from J; bases not matched to a gene: 9. This CDR3 spans 16 amino acids. Germline CDR1 reads SGHDT; CDR2 reads YYEEEE. The CDR3 nucleotides are TGTGCCAGCAGCTCCGCCGGGGGCGGGAGGTACAATGAGCAGTTCTTC. This gives the protein CASSSAGGGRYNEQFF.